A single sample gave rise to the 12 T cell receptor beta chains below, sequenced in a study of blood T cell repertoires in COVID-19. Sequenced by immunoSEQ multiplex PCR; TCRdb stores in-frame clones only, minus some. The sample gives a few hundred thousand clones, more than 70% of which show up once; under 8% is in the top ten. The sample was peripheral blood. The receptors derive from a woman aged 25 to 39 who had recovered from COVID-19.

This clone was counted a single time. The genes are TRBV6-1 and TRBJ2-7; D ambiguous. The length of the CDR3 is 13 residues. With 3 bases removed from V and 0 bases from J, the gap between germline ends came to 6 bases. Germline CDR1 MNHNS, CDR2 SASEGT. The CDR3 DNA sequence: TGTGCCAGCAGTGAGTATAGCTCCTACGAGCAGTACTTC. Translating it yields CASSEYSSYEQYF.

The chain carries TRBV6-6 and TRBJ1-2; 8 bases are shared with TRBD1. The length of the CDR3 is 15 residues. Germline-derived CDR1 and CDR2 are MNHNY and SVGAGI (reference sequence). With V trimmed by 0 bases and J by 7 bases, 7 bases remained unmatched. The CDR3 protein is CASSYSNRGIGGYTF. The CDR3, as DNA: TGTGCCAGCAGTTACTCAAACAGGGGGATTGGTGGCTACACCTTC.

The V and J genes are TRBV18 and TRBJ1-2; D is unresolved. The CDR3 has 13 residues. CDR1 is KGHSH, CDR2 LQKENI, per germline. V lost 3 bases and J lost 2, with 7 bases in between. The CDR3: CASSPSGNYGYTF. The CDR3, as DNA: TGTGCCAGCTCACCGTCGGGAAACTATGGCTACACCTTC. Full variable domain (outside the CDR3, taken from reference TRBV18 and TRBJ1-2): NAGVMQNPRHLVRRRGQEARLRCSPMKGHSHVYWYRQLPEEGLKFMVYLQKENIIDESGMPKERFSAEFPKEGPSILRIQQVVRGDSAAYFCASSPSGNYGYTFGSGTRLTVV.

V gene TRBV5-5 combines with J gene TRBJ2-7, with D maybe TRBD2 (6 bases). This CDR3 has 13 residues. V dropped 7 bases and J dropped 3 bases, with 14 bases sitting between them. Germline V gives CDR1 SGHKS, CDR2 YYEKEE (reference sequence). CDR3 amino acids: CASATGVGYEQYF. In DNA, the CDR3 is TGTGCCAGCGCCACGGGGGTCGGCTACGAGCAGTACTTC.

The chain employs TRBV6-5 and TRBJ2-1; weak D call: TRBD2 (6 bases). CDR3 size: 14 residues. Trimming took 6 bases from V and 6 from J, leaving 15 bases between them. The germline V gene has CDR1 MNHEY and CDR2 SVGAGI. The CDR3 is CASSLGPEGNEQFF. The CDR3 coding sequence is TGTGCCAGCAGCCTGGGACCGGAGGGCAATGAGCAGTTCTTC.

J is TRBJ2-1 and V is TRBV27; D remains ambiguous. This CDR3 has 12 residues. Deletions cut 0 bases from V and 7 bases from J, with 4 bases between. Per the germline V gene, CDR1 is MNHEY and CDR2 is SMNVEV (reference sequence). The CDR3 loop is CASSLSRNEQFF. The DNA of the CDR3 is TGTGCCAGCAGTTTATCCCGGAATGAGCAGTTCTTC.

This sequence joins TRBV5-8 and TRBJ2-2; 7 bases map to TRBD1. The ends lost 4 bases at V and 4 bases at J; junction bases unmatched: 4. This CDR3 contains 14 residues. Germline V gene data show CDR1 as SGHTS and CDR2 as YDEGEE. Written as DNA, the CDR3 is TGTGCCAGCAGCAATGACAGGGCCACCGGGGAGCTGTTTTTT. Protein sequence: CASSNDRATGELFF.

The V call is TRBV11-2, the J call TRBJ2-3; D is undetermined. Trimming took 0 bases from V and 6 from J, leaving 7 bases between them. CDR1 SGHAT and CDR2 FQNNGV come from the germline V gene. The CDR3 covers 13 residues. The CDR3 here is CASSLEQVDTQYF. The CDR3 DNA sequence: TGTGCCAGCAGCTTAGAGCAGGTGGATACGCAGTATTTT.

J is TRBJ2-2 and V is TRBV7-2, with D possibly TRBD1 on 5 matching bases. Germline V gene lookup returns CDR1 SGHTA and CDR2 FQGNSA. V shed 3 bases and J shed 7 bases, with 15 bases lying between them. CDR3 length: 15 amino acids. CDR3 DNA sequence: TGTGCCAGCAGCTTTTATTCAGGGTTCCGCGGGGAGCTGTTTTTT. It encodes CASSFYSGFRGELFF. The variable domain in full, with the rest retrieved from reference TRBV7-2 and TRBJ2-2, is GAGVSQSPSNKVTEKGKDVELRCDPISGHTALYWYRQSLGQGLEFLIYFQGNSAPDKSGLPSDRFSAERTGGSVSTLTIQRTQQEDSAVYLCASSFYSGFRGELFFGEGSRLTVL.

The CDR3 coding sequence is TGTGCCAGTAGTACCCGGTCCAGGGGTCGATATGGCTACACCTTC. Amino acid sequence: CASSTRSRGRYGYTF. The chain combines TRBV19 with TRBJ1-2, with D perhaps matching TRBD1 (6 bases). This CDR3 has 15 amino acids. Trimming left V 4 bases short and J 5 bases short, with 17 bases between. The germline V gene has CDR1 LNHDA and CDR2 SQIVND (reference sequence).

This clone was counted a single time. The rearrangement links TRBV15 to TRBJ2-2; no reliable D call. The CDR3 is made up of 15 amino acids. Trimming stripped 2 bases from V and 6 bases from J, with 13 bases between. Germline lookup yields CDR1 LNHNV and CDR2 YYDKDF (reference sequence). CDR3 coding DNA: TGTGCCACCAGCAGACCTCACCCTAAATCCGGGGAGCTGTTTTTT. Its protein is CATSRPHPKSGELFF.

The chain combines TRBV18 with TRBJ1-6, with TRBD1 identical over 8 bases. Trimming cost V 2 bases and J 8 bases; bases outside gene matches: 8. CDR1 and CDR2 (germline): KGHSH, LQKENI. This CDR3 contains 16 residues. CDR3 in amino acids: CASSPSLGQGDSPLHF. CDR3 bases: TGTGCCAGCTCACCATCCCTTGGACAGGGAGATTCACCCCTCCACTTT.